The clone carrying this TCR beta chain was counted between two and nine times. Antigen unknown. These data are taken from a study of a mutant IDH1 vaccine in newly diagnosed glioma. Study details: Across weeks 1, 3, 5, 7, 11, 15, 19 and 23, patients received a vaccination each time, eight in all. Therapy received beforehand was radiotherapy, temozolomide, or both, with most patients given both. Vaccination followed radiotherapy alone by 4-6 weeks, or accompanied temozolomide cycles.

The table came from immunoSEQ multiplex PCR; TCRdb's copy has only in-frame clones and leaves some out. The sample contains tens of thousands of clones, around 76% of which appear only once. Specified time point: week 23, last vaccination. Topical imiquimod accompanied each vaccine dose, which consisted of 300 ug of mutant IDH1 20-mer peptide. V shed 3 bases and J 5 bases; nucleotides not matched to a gene: 0. Germline V gives CDR1 SNHLY, CDR2 FYNNEI. The CDR3 runs 13 residues. The TCR was taken from a woman in her forties with glioma. Some clones in this sample may be carry-over from other donors' samples. The material was PBMCs, obtained from a glioma patient whose treatment included an IDH1 peptide vaccine. This sequence joins TRBV2 and TRBJ2-1, with 8 bases that match TRBD2. CDR3 nucleotides: TGTGCCAGCAGTGAGGGACTAGACAATGAGCAGTTCTTC. Protein sequence: CASSEGLDNEQFF.